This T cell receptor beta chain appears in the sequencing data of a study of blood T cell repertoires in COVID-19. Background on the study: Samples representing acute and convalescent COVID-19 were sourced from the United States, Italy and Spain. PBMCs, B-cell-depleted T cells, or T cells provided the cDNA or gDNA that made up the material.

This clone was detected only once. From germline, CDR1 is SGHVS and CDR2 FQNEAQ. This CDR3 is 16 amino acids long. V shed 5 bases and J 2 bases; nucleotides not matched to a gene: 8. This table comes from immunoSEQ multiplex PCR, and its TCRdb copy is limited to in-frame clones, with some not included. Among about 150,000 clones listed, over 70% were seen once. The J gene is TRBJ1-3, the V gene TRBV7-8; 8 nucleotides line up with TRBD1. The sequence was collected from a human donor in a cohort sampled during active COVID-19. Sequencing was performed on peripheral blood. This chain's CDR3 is CASSARDRRAGNTIYF. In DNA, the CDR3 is TGTGCCAGCAGCGCCCGGGACAGGCGGGCTGGAAACACCATATATTTT.